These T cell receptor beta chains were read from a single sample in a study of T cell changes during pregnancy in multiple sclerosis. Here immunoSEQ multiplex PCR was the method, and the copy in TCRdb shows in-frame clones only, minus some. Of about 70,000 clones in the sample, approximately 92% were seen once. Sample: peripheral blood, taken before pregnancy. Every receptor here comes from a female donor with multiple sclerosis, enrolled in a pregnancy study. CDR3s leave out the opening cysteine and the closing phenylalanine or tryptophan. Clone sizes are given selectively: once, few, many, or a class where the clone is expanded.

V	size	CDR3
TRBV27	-	ASSGIAGTYNEQF
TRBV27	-	ASSLSRYNEQF
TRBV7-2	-	ASSWRDSYEQY
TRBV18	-	ASSPYDSDSNQPQH
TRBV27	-	ASSFLAGDSEQY
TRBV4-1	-	ASSPVAGGSYEQY
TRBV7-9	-	ASSTVPSSDEKLF
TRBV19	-	ASSMDSSSYNEQF
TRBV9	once	ASSGTGAADTQY
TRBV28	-	ASQLGRTKETQY
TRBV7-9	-	ASSRNRGVNTGELF
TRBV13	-	ASSSRQGRETQY
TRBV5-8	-	ASSRYTSASSTGELF
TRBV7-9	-	ASTVSGDEGNEQF
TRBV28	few	ASSSFSYEQY
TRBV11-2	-	ASSLDFGSPGNEQF
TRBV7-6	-	ASSVGLAGEHFTDTQY
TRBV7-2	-	ASSLTGAGAGELF
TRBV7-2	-	ASRLSGRGTTDTQY
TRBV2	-	ASSPRPEL
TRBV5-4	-	ASSLFRGKGSEQY
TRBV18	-	ASSPPLRSSQYNEQF
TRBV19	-	ASSSRQGGRAVETQY
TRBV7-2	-	ASSEPLPGTQY
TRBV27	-	ASSTITSFENIQY
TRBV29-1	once	SVEGRGSYEQY
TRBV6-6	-	ASRSDRLNQPQH
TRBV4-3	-	ASSPTGDYGYT
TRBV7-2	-	ASSAALAGGYEQY
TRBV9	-	ASSVVASRDNEQF
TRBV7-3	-	ASSLTAGTSSNEQF
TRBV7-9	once	ASSPPGLAYEQY
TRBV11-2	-	ASSSMGQGRANYGYT
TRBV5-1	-	ASSLTAGVTGELF
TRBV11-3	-	ASSHSGLTYEQY
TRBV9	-	ASSVAPFDRDDSGANVLT
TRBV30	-	AWSPDLYTQY
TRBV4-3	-	ASSQGLREGPYEQY
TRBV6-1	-	ASRLLSTVGNTIY
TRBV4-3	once	ASSQVGGGRTNEKLF
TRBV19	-	ASARGSSTYEQY
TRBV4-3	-	ASSQDWANEQF
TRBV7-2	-	ASSSLHTYNEQF
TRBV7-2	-	ASSVRASGNTGELF
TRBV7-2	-	ASSLAFSGISYEQY
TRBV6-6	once	ASSYATEPQY
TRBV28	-	ASSPLREPKIGNTIY
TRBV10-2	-	ASKGIVGLAAQETQY
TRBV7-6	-	ASGRDSRYEQY